The clone carrying this TCR beta chain appeared a few times. TCRdb's table, derived via immunoSEQ multiplex PCR, lists solely in-frame clones and lacks some. The sample holds about 190,000 clones, approximately 80% seen once. The data were taken from a study of blood T cell repertoires in COVID-19. Per the germline V gene, CDR1 is SGHRS and CDR2 is YFSETQ. Losses at the gene ends were 1 base for V and 4 bases for J; bases not matched to a gene: 7. The CDR3 contains 15 residues. The chain joins TRBV5-1 to TRBJ1-2; 7 nucleotides agree with TRBD1. Specimen: peripheral blood. This clonotype was sampled from a man aged 50 or older who had recovered from COVID-19. The CDR3 coding sequence is TGCGCCAGCAGCTTGTCTGAAGGACAGGCCTATGGCTACACCTTC. It encodes CASSLSEGQAYGYTF.